The 8 T cell receptor beta chains below were found in one sample sequenced in a study of control samples from healthy donors and cancer patients (dated by TCRdb to the early 2020s). The library was generated by the immunoSEQ multiplex PCR assay. Imported from immuneACCESS, the table was reduced by TCRdb to in-frame sequences with V and J called. These copies leave out some clones; in studies compared against another copy, an unresolved V gene accounts for under half, and the cause of the remainder is not known. The sample yields more than 140,000 clones; about 89% were counted once. 7.1% of the sample goes to the ten largest clones. Specimen: blood. These receptors originate from a man aged 18 to 29 in good health.

This clone came up once. The chain employs TRBV5-6 and TRBJ2-3, with 8 bases that match TRBD1. The CDR3 extends over 15 amino acids. The germline V gene has CDR1 SGHDT and CDR2 YYEEEE. The V and J ends lost 0 bases and 5 bases, in that order; junction bases with no gene match: 5. CDR3 in amino acids: CASSLARGPGDTQYF. For the CDR3, the DNA is TGTGCCAGCAGCTTGGCCAGGGGGCCTGGAGATACGCAGTATTTT.

This rearrangement joins TRBV19 to TRBJ1-2; the match to TRBD1 covers 7 bases. V lost 6 bases and J lost 6; bases outside the gene matches: 4. This CDR3 region has 12 residues. CDR1 and CDR2 (germline): LNHDA, SQIVND (reference sequence). CDR3: CASRETGNGYTF. The CDR3 coding sequence is TGTGCCAGTAGGGAGACAGGGAATGGCTACACCTTC.

This clone was recorded once. Distinct nucleotide sequences in the sample also encode this CDR3. The chain has TRBV5-1 and TRBJ2-7; D perhaps matches TRBD1 (5 bases). In germline, CDR1 is SGHRS, CDR2 YFSETQ. Trimming took off 0 bases at V and 6 bases at J, with 10 bases between the two ends. The CDR3 length is 13 residues. The CDR3 loop reads CASSLAGLSEQYF. CDR3 in DNA: TGCGCCAGCAGCTTGGCAGGGTTGAGCGAGCAGTACTTC. The whole variable domain, filled in from reference TRBV5-1 and TRBJ2-7, reads KAGVTQTPRYLIKTRGQQVTLSCSPISGHRSVSWYQQTPGQGLQFLFEYFSETQRNKGNFPGRFSGRQFSNSRSEMNVSTLELGDSALYLCASSLAGLSEQYFGPGTRLTVT.

The chain combines TRBV5-5 with TRBJ2-5, with TRBD2 matching 7 bases. With 4 bases clipped from V and 5 bases from J, the junction kept 14 bases outside the gene matches. CDR1 SGHKS and CDR2 YYEKEE come from the germline V gene (reference sequence). This CDR3 region has 16 residues. The CDR3 sequence: CASSPPNGGGMETQYF. Here the CDR3 DNA reads TGTGCCAGCAGCCCCCCCAATGGGGGGGGAATGGAGACCCAGTACTTC.

The chain carries TRBV3-1 (or the pseudogene TRBV3-2) and TRBJ2-5, with 7 bases that match TRBD2. The CDR3 extends over 13 amino acids. The germline V gene encodes CDR1 LGHDT and CDR2 YNNKEL (reference sequence). The J segment lost 10 bases and the V segment lost 0 bases, leaving 5 bases of the junction unmatched. The CDR3 here is CASSQEGRANQYF. The CDR3, as DNA: TGTGCCAGCAGCCAAGAAGGGAGGGCAAACCAGTACTTC.

The chain couples TRBV19 to TRBJ1-5; D gene unclear. This CDR3 has 15 residues. CDR1 and CDR2 (germline): LNHDA, SQIVND (reference sequence). Trimming took off 3 bases at V and 2 bases at J, with 11 bases between the two ends. The chain's CDR3 is CASSIIARGNQPQHF. CDR3 in DNA: TGTGCCAGTAGTATCATCGCAAGGGGCAATCAGCCCCAGCATTTT. Full variable domain (remainder filled in from reference TRBV19 and TRBJ1-5): DGGITQSPKYLFRKEGQNVTLSCEQNLNHDAMYWYRQDPGQGLRLIYYSQIVNDFQKGDIAEGYSVSREKKESFPLTVTSAQKNPTAFYLCASSIIARGNQPQHFGDGTRLSIL.

V gene TRBV12-3 or TRBV12-4 combines with J gene TRBJ2-5; D is uncertain. The CDR3 sequence is 13 residues long. The ends were cut back, 3 bases at V and 2 bases at J, with 7 bases in the middle. In DNA, the CDR3 is TGTGCCAGCAGTTTCGGGTATCAAGAGACCCAGTACTTC. This codes for CASSFGYQETQYF.

This chain links TRBV6-5 with TRBJ2-7; 8 positions agree with TRBD1. The CDR3 extends over 15 amino acids. Germline assignment: CDR1 MNHEY and CDR2 SVGAGI. V lost 0 bases and J lost 3; bases outside the gene matches: 4. In DNA, the CDR3 is TGTGCCAGCAGTTACTCGTGGGGACAGGACTACGAGCAGTACTTC. Translating gives CASSYSWGQDYEQYF.